This T cell receptor (beta chain) derives from a study of glioma-infiltrating T cells. Findings and limits, study-wide: Tissue-blood divergence was below expectation in non-neoplastic patients, above in gliomas. Very few CDR3 sequences were shared between tissue and blood.

Amplification of TCR alpha and beta CDR3 regions from RNA used iRepertoire nested multiplex PCR. For one-step reverse transcription and amplification, roughly 100-400 ng of tissue mRNA or PBMC total RNA was used. TCRdb called the multiplex PCR reads again in MiXCR, with one record for every CDR3 protein. The sample lists about 200,000 distinct CDR3 sequences; approximately 30% were seen once. Turning to this clonotype: Its specificity is not known. With a much larger clone just one base away, this may be a read error.

This CDR3 spans 19 amino acids. J lost 0 bases, V lost 5 bases, and 16 bases had no gene match. Germline V gene data show CDR1 as SEHNR and CDR2 as FQNEAQ (reference sequence). This receptor was obtained from a human donor with low-grade glioma or glioblastoma, undergoing nonglioma brain surgery, or in good health (not recorded which). This chain joins TRBV7-9 and TRBJ2-3, with 8 bases fitting TRBD2. The sample was glioma tissue, nonneoplastic brain tissue, or PBMCs (not recorded which). The CDR3 coding sequence is TGTGCCAGCAGCACCCCCTTTAGCGGGATGGCCACTAGCACAGATACGCAGTATTTT. Amino acids: CASSTPFSGMATSTDTQYF. The whole variable domain, remainder taken from reference TRBV7-9 and TRBJ2-3, is DTGVSQNPRHKITKRGQNVTFRCDPISEHNRLYWYRQTLGQGPEFLTYFQNEAQLEKSRLLSDRFSAERPKGSFSTLEIQRTEQGDSAMYLCASSTPFSGMATSTDTQYFGPGTRLTVL.